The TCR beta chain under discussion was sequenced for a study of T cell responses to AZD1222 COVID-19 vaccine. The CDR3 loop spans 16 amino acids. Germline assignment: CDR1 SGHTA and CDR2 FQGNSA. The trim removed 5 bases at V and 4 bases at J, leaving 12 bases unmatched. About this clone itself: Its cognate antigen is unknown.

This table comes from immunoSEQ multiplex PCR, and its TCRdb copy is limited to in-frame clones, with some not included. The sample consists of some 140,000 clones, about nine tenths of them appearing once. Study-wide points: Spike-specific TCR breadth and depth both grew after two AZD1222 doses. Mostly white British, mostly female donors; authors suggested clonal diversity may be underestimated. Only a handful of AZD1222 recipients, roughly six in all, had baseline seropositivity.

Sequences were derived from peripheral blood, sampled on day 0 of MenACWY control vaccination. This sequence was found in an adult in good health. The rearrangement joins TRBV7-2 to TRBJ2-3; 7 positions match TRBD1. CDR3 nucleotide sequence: TGTGCCAGCAGCCTCCGGGCAGGGGGTCGGGCAGATACGCAGTATTTT. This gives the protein CASSLRAGGRADTQYF.